Listed below are T cell receptor beta chains from one sample, sequenced in a study of cytomegalovirus exposure and HLA in healthy donors. Libraries were prepared by immunoSEQ multiplex PCR; TCRdb keeps only in-frame clonotypes and omits some of them. The sample contains 180,000 or so clones, around 80% of which appear only once. Sequencing was performed on PBMCs. These receptors all stem from a female donor in good health and CMV-seronegative. The CDR3 runs from the conserved cysteine through the conserved F or W. A D gene is named only where the DNA matches it firmly. Clone size is shown for a subset of rows, as once, few, many or a class of expanded clone.

>TRBV6-1|once|TRBJ2-7|.
TGTGCCAGCAGCTATACCCTTGCCGAGCAGTACTTC
CASSYTLAEQYF
>TRBV27|.|TRBJ1-1|.
TGTGCCAGCAGCACTCAGGCCAACACTGAAGCTTTCTTT
CASSTQANTEAFF
>TRBV30|.|TRBJ1-3|.
TGTGCCCGAACAGACTCTGGAAACACCATATATTTT
CARTDSGNTIYF
>TRBV7-3|.|TRBJ2-7|.
TGTGCCAGCAGCCCAGGAGGGGGCTCGACATCCTACGAGCAGTACTTC
CASSPGGGSTSYEQYF
>TRBV18|.|TRBJ2-7|TRBD1
TGTGCCAGCTCATCCCCGGGACAGCACTACGAGCAGTACTTC
CASSSPGQHYEQYF
>TRBV6-5|.|TRBJ1-1|.
TGTGCCAGCAGTCAACCTAGGACAGCGAACACTGAAGCTTTCTTT
CASSQPRTANTEAFF
>TRBV19|.|TRBJ1-5|.
TGTGCCAGTAGTATCTGGGGGCAGGGCAATCAGCCCCAGCATTTT
CASSIWGQGNQPQHF
>TRBV6-6|once|TRBJ2-1|TRBD1
TGTGCCAGCAGTCGGGGACAGGTAAATTACAATGAGCAGTTCTTC
CASSRGQVNYNEQFF
>TRBV4-3|.|TRBJ2-3|TRBD1
TGCGCCAGCAGCCAAGGGGGACAGGGTACAGATACGCAGTATTTT
CASSQGGQGTDTQYF
>TRBV4-2|.|TRBJ2-7|.
TGTGCCAGCAGCCAAGATACCGGGGGCTACGAGCAGTACTTC
CASSQDTGGYEQYF